Listed below are T cell receptor beta chains from one sample, sequenced in a study of beta chain features in type 1 diabetes. Measured with immunoSEQ multiplex PCR; TCRdb has only the in-frame clones, and not every one. The sample contains about 650,000 clones, around 12% of which appear only once. Sequenced material: naive CD4+ T cells from blood. Receptor source: a man younger than 40 with type 1 diabetes. CDR3s include the opening cysteine and the closing phenylalanine or tryptophan. Fields, in order: D gene, J gene, clone size, V gene, CDR3 DNA, CDR3 protein. The D gene is left open where the match is weak. Part of the rows lack a size; the others show once, few, many or a class for expanded clones.

D: -
J: TRBJ2-7
size: few
V: TRBV28
DNA: TGTGCCAGCAGTTTCCCAGGCACCTCCTACGAGCAGTACTTC
CDR3: CASSFPGTSYEQYF

D: -
J: TRBJ1-5
size: -
V: TRBV4-2
DNA: TGTGCCAGCAGCCAAGATCACAGTACTCAGCCCCAGCATTTT
CDR3: CASSQDHSTQPQHF

D: -
J: TRBJ1-1
size: -
V: TRBV6-5
DNA: TGTGCCAGCAGCCATTTTAACACTGAAGCTTTCTTT
CDR3: CASSHFNTEAFF

D: -
J: TRBJ2-7
size: -
V: TRBV18
DNA: TGTGCCAGCTCACCAGGAGAGGGGTACGAGCAGTACTTC
CDR3: CASSPGEGYEQYF

D: -
J: TRBJ1-6
size: -
V: TRBV9
DNA: TGTGCCAGCAGCGTAGGTTCTGGGAATTCACCCCTCCACTTT
CDR3: CASSVGSGNSPLHF

D: TRBD1
J: TRBJ1-5
size: -
V: TRBV19
DNA: TGTGCCAGTAGTAGCGGACAGGGAGGGGGTCAGCCCCAGCATTTT
CDR3: CASSSGQGGGQPQHF

D: TRBD1
J: TRBJ2-4
size: few
V: TRBV18
DNA: TGTGCCAGCTCACCACCGGGACAGGGGGCTGACATTCAGTACTTC
CDR3: CASSPPGQGADIQYF

D: TRBD1
J: TRBJ1-2
size: few
V: TRBV2
DNA: TGTGCCAGCAGGGGACAGGAGTATGGCTACACCTTC
CDR3: CASRGQEYGYTF

D: TRBD1
J: TRBJ1-2
size: -
V: TRBV9
DNA: TGTGCCAGCAGCGCCCAAGGGACAGGGCGCGTAGGGGAAAATGGCTACACCTTC
CDR3: CASSAQGTGRVGENGYTF

D: -
J: TRBJ2-5
size: -
V: TRBV7-2
DNA: TGTGCCAGCAGCCGCCCAGGGGGGGACAGGGAGACCCAGTACTTC
CDR3: CASSRPGGDRETQYF

D: -
J: TRBJ2-7
size: -
V: TRBV5-1
DNA: TGCGCCAGCAGCTTGGCCGCTAGCTGGGACGAGCAGTACTTC
CDR3: CASSLAASWDEQYF

D: TRBD1
J: TRBJ1-5
size: few
V: TRBV6-1
DNA: TGTGCCAGCAGTGGGCCGGGACAGGGGGCAAAGCAGCCCCAGCATTTT
CDR3: CASSGPGQGAKQPQHF

D: -
J: TRBJ2-7
size: -
V: TRBV15
DNA: TGTGCCACCAGCAGAGCCCGGGCCTACGAGCAGTACTTC
CDR3: CATSRARAYEQYF

D: -
J: TRBJ2-3
size: few
V: TRBV7-9
DNA: TGTGCCAGCAGCTTCGAAATCGGGTCGCGCGGATTCACAGATACGCAGTATTTT
CDR3: CASSFEIGSRGFTDTQYF

D: -
J: TRBJ1-2
size: -
V: TRBV30
DNA: TGCGCCTGGGCAATAACGTATGGCTACACCTTC
CDR3: CAWAITYGYTF

D: -
J: TRBJ2-7
size: -
V: TRBV4-3
DNA: TGCGCCAGCAGCCAAGATTGGGCAGGGCGCGAGCAGTACTTC
CDR3: CASSQDWAGREQYF

D: -
J: TRBJ2-1
size: -
V: TRBV4-3
DNA: TGCGCCAGCAGCCAATTCAGCTCCGGTGATGATGAGCAGTTCTTC
CDR3: CASSQFSSGDDEQFF

D: -
J: TRBJ2-5
size: -
V: TRBV11-3
DNA: TGTGCCAGCAGCTTAGATTCCGGAGAGACCCAGTACTTC
CDR3: CASSLDSGETQYF

D: -
J: TRBJ2-1
size: few
V: TRBV10-3
DNA: TGTGCCATCAGTGGACGGGCGGGGTCCAATGAGCAGTTCTTC
CDR3: CAISGRAGSNEQFF

D: -
J: TRBJ2-2
size: -
V: TRBV7-2
DNA: TGTGCCAGCAGCTCTATCTCGAACACCGGGGAGCTGTTTTTT
CDR3: CASSSISNTGELFF

D: -
J: TRBJ2-7
size: few
V: TRBV28
DNA: TGTGCCAGCAGCCAGGAGGGGTACGAGCAGTACTTC
CDR3: CASSQEGYEQYF

D: -
J: TRBJ2-7
size: -
V: TRBV28
DNA: TGTGCCAGCAGTCTCGCTGGGGGGGACAACTCCTACGAGCAGTACTTC
CDR3: CASSLAGGDNSYEQYF

D: -
J: TRBJ2-2
size: -
V: TRBV6-5
DNA: TGTGCCAGCAGTTACCAGGACACCGGGGAGCTGTTTTTT
CDR3: CASSYQDTGELFF

D: -
J: TRBJ1-2
size: few
V: TRBV7-2
DNA: TGTGCCAGCAGCTTAGGCCAGGGACCTCACTATGGCTACACCTTC
CDR3: CASSLGQGPHYGYTF

D: -
J: TRBJ2-5
size: -
V: TRBV2
DNA: TGTGCCGGCAGGAGGGACGAAGAGACCCAGTACTTC
CDR3: CAGRRDEETQYF

D: -
J: TRBJ1-4
size: -
V: TRBV19
DNA: TGTGCCAGTAGCCCCCAGCGGACTAATGAAAAACTGTTTTTT
CDR3: CASSPQRTNEKLFF

D: -
J: TRBJ2-7
size: few
V: TRBV20-1
DNA: TGCAGTGCTTCCGACGGATACGAGCAGTACTTC
CDR3: CSASDGYEQYF

D: -
J: TRBJ1-6
size: few
V: TRBV6-5
DNA: TGTGCCAGCAGTAACAGTAATAATTCACCCCTCCACTTT
CDR3: CASSNSNNSPLHF

D: TRBD2
J: TRBJ2-3
size: few
V: TRBV7-2
DNA: TGTGCCAGCAGCCTCTCGGGTAGCGGGGGACTGGGAGATACGCAGTATTTT
CDR3: CASSLSGSGGLGDTQYF

D: -
J: TRBJ1-2
size: few
V: TRBV7-9
DNA: TGTGCCAGCAGCTCTCAGAAAACAGGGCCCTATGGCTACACCTTC
CDR3: CASSSQKTGPYGYTF

D: TRBD2
J: TRBJ2-5
size: -
V: TRBV19
DNA: TGTGCCAGTAGTACAGGACTAGCGGGACAAGAGACCCAGTACTTC
CDR3: CASSTGLAGQETQYF

D: TRBD1
J: TRBJ1-2
size: few
V: TRBV28
DNA: TGTGCCAGCAGTCAGGGGGCGCAAGGGTATGGCTACACCTTC
CDR3: CASSQGAQGYGYTF

D: -
J: TRBJ2-6
size: -
V: TRBV9
DNA: TGTGCCAGCAGCGTTAGAACGTCTGGGGCCAACGTCCTGACTTTC
CDR3: CASSVRTSGANVLTF

D: TRBD2
J: TRBJ2-1
size: -
V: TRBV4-3
DNA: TGCGCCAGCAGCCTAAAGGCTAGCGGGGAAAATGAGCAGTTCTTC
CDR3: CASSLKASGENEQFF

D: -
J: TRBJ1-1
size: -
V: TRBV6-6
DNA: TGTGCCAGCAGTTATTTCGGGACATCGGCGGCGGGGGAAGCTTTCTTT
CDR3: CASSYFGTSAAGEAFF

D: TRBD1
J: TRBJ1-1
size: few
V: TRBV6-6
DNA: TGTGCCAGCAGTTACACAGGGGTGACTGAAGCTTTCTTT
CDR3: CASSYTGVTEAFF

D: -
J: TRBJ2-7
size: few
V: TRBV5-1
DNA: TGCGCCAGCCGACTGGGTTACGAGCAGTACTTC
CDR3: CASRLGYEQYF

D: TRBD1
J: TRBJ1-1
size: -
V: TRBV7-9
DNA: TGTGCCAGCAGGGAGGGACAGGGGGCTGAAGCTTTCTTT
CDR3: CASREGQGAEAFF

D: -
J: TRBJ1-2
size: few
V: TRBV14
DNA: TGTGCCAGCAGCCAAGGACCGTCCTATGGCTACACCTTC
CDR3: CASSQGPSYGYTF

D: -
J: TRBJ1-4
size: few
V: TRBV11-2
DNA: TGTGCCAGCAGCTTAGCCTGGACTGAAAAACTGTTTTTT
CDR3: CASSLAWTEKLFF

D: -
J: TRBJ1-5
size: -
V: TRBV30
DNA: TGTGCCTGGAGTTTGGGGCCCAATCAGCCCCAGCATTTT
CDR3: CAWSLGPNQPQHF

D: -
J: TRBJ2-5
size: few
V: TRBV7-2
DNA: TGTGCCAGCAGCTTTGGGGGGACCCAGTACTTC
CDR3: CASSFGGTQYF

D: TRBD2
J: TRBJ2-7
size: -
V: TRBV6-5
DNA: TGTGCCAGCAGCCGTACTAGCGGCGCCTACTACGAGCAGTACTTC
CDR3: CASSRTSGAYYEQYF

D: TRBD1
J: TRBJ2-7
size: -
V: TRBV5-1
DNA: TGCGCCAGCAGCTTTGCCGGGACAGGGGTCTACGAGCAGTACTTC
CDR3: CASSFAGTGVYEQYF

D: -
J: TRBJ2-2
size: -
V: TRBV30
DNA: TGTGCCTGGAGTTGGGGAACCGGGGAGCTGTTTTTT
CDR3: CAWSWGTGELFF

D: -
J: TRBJ2-6
size: few
V: TRBV7-9
DNA: TGTGCCAGCAGCCCCCCATTCTCTGGGGCCAACGTCCTGACTTTC
CDR3: CASSPPFSGANVLTF

D: TRBD1
J: TRBJ2-5
size: -
V: TRBV28
DNA: TGTGCCAGCAGTTTATCCGGACAGGGGGCTTGGGAGACCCAGTACTTC
CDR3: CASSLSGQGAWETQYF

D: TRBD1
J: TRBJ2-5
size: few
V: TRBV25-1
DNA: TGTGCCAGCAGTGCGGGCCCGGGACAGGGACAAGAGACCCAGTACTTC
CDR3: CASSAGPGQGQETQYF

D: -
J: TRBJ1-4
size: -
V: TRBV9
DNA: TGTGCCAGCAGCGTACAGGGGTCGGGGGAAAAACTGTTTTTT
CDR3: CASSVQGSGEKLFF

D: TRBD1
J: TRBJ1-2
size: -
V: TRBV9
DNA: TGTGCCAGCAGCTCCTCCGGGACAGGGGAAATTTTTGGAGGCTACACCTTC
CDR3: CASSSSGTGEIFGGYTF

D: TRBD1
J: TRBJ2-7
size: -
V: TRBV9
DNA: TGTGCCAGCAGCGCAAACCGGGACAGGGGGACCAAAGAGCAGTACTTC
CDR3: CASSANRDRGTKEQYF

D: -
J: TRBJ2-3
size: few
V: TRBV11-3
DNA: TGTGCCAGCAGCTTAGTCTCTAGAGCCCCAAGCACAGATACGCAGTATTTT
CDR3: CASSLVSRAPSTDTQYF

D: -
J: TRBJ1-2
size: -
V: TRBV28
DNA: TGTGTCTGCGGCGAACGCTATGGCTACACCTTC
CDR3: CVCGERYGYTF

D: -
J: TRBJ2-2
size: few
V: TRBV30
DNA: TGTGCCTGGAGCGCCCAAGGGACCGGGGAGCTGTTTTTT
CDR3: CAWSAQGTGELFF